This T cell receptor beta chain was observed in a study of identical twins (TCRdb year 2016). About the study as a whole: To test whether fetal clonotypes persist, the study used deep sequencing on TCR alpha and beta repertoires from monozygotic twins, unrelated adults of various ages, and cord blood. To rule out contamination, replicate twin experiments were performed at different times with different library preparation protocols.

Every donor was a healthy Caucasian. The twin cohort consisted of three pairs of female monozygotic twins, all aged about 18 to 30 years. Positive isolation kits from Invitrogen were used to isolate CD4+ and CD8+ T cell populations. Trimming removed 7 bases from V and 5 bases from J; the gene matches leave 12 bases unexplained. CDR3 length: 16 amino acids, cysteine to phenylalanine. Only the CDR3 DNA stays, 48 bases, in frame from base 1. General study outcomes and caveats: Zero-insertion analyses could be partly confounded by invariant T cells such as MAIT and iNKT, though diverse VJ usage argued against such confounding for most clonotypes. Fewer insertions were carried by abundant cord blood beta clonotypes; a weaker similar trend was observed in young adult naive repertoires, while no such trend was observed in memory repertoires. In beta out-of-frame sequences, excess twin sharing was weaker, because having fewer shared sequences lowered the signal-to-noise ratio. In monozygotic twins, out-of-frame TCR alpha sharing was systematically underestimated by recombination models, although the models agreed with sharing between unrelated individuals. Out-of-frame TCR alpha sequences shared between twins showed an excess of low generation-probability sequences compared with coincidental sharing between unrelated individuals. Because the same donors could not be followed over many years, conclusions were based on cross-sectional statistical analysis.

The protocol used for the library was 5' RACE. Sequencing relied on an Illumina HiSeq 2000. A universal primer binding site was added through template switching, and the final cDNA carried a unique molecular identifier so that TCR cDNA molecules could be counted accurately. First-strand cDNA for TCR alpha and beta chains was synthesized from specific primers in the conserved constant-segment region. To control for contamination, every cDNA library was double barcoded, receiving both a SMART-Mk sample barcode and Illumina barcodes. TruSeq adapter sequences along with Illumina sample barcodes were introduced in two successive PCR steps. The Illumina HiSeq platform was used with custom primers to sequence TCR alpha and beta cDNA libraries. The study's processing was this. MiGEC processed the raw reads to extract unique molecular identifiers, while MiXCR was used to determine the CDR3 positions. Recombination models were inferred per individual with the repgenHMM and IGoR tools using an EM algorithm. Shared clonotype analysis was performed with the tcR package in R, normalizing sharing by the product of cloneset sizes. Out-of-frame nonproductive sequences were analyzed to study raw recombination free of thymic and clonal selection effects. In-frame beta chains were kept once TCRdb had trimmed the public reads at Q25 with fastp and called clones with MiXCR. Rows are combined by CDR3 protein, so each entry shows the most common genes and DNA. TCRdb assigned the V and J calls; the authors' analysis was not used. Here the sample has 430,000 or so distinct CDR3 sequences; 20% to 25% occur a single time. Around 3% of the sample rests with the top ten.

On this clonotype: Its antigen specificity is not known. Base qualities are not at hand, and no much larger clone is one base apart.

These data were also reused for a study on T cells expressing NK-cell markers. In that second paper, the authors write: TCR beta-chain repertoires were profiled in sorted CD3+CD56+NKG2C+, CD3+CD56+NKG2C- and CD3+CD56-NKG2C+ T-cell subsets from eight donors. Among the eight sequenced donors, seven were HCMV-seropositive and one was HCMV-seronegative. In several experiments an anti-gammadeltaTCR antibody was added to restrict sorting to alphabetaTCR-expressing T cells. In about 6 donors, the dominant CD3+CD56+NKG2C+ clonotypes were found to rank among the top 10 CD8+ clonotypes and to make up about 1.0-7.0% of CD8+ T cells. Those dominant clonotypes were again the most abundant among CD3+CD56-NKG2C+ cells in a handful of donors, at roughly 28.3-60.1%. Whether the expanded NKG2C-expressing T cell clones were specific for HCMV antigens remained unclear. The eight sequenced donors were randomly selected healthy volunteers, three men and five women. HCMV-specific IgG was detected in serum with a commercial ELISA kit to determine HCMV serostatus. MIGEC handled demultiplexing of the reads and grouping by UMI, while MiTCR was used to assemble and quantify clonotypes. Only TCR cDNA sequences supported by at least two reads were kept to exclude erroneous sequences. The tcR package was used for downstream repertoire analysis, and clonotypes were matched between fractions using CDR3 nucleotide sequence together with V segment. VDJmatch was used to annotate antigen specificity against VDJdb, with one amino acid substitution allowed in CDR3.

Sequenced: CD4+ T cells sorted from blood. Recombination joined TRBV12-3 or TRBV12-4 with TRBJ2-2, and 8 junctional nucleotides match TRBD1. The TCR originated in a woman aged 18-29 years in good health. CDR3 region: CASNPRQGRMTGELFF. The nucleotide sequence is TGTGCCAGCAACCCCAGACAGGGGAGGATGACCGGGGAGCTGTTTTTT.